These T cell receptor beta chains were read from a single sample in a study of shared clonotypes between healthy human individuals. This table comes from immunoSEQ multiplex PCR, and its TCRdb copy is limited to in-frame clones, with some not included. This table has about 750,000 clones, approximately 92% appearing once. The specimen was naive CD8+ T cells sorted from blood. Receptors were obtained from a man younger than 40 in good health. Each CDR3 is given with its conserved first and last residue. The D gene is left open where the match is weak. Clone size is not always given. Where it is, it says once, few, many or a class for expanded clones.

TGTGCCAGCAGTTTATCTAGCGGGAGTGGCACAGATACGCAGTATTTT | CASSLSSGSGTDTQYF | TRBD2 | - | TRBJ2-3 | TRBV27
TGTGCCAGTAGTATTACGGGGTCGCTACAAGAGACCCAGTACTTC | CASSITGSLQETQYF | - | - | TRBJ2-5 | TRBV19
TGCGCCAGCAGCCAAGTAGCACAGGGAGAAGAGACCCAGTACTTC | CASSQVAQGEETQYF | - | - | TRBJ2-5 | TRBV4-1
TGTGCCAGCAGTTACGAGCCCCAGGGGTGGGGCAACGAGCAGTACTTC | CASSYEPQGWGNEQYF | - | few | TRBJ2-7 | TRBV6-5
TGTGCCATCAGTGATCGTAGCGGGAGGGCCTCTGTCATCCATGAGCAGTTCTTC | CAISDRSGRASVIHEQFF | TRBD2 | - | TRBJ2-1 | TRBV10-3
TGTGCCAGCAGCTTATCGGGACAACAAGAGACCCAGTACTTC | CASSLSGQQETQYF | - | - | TRBJ2-5 | TRBV7-9
TGTGCCAGCAGCTTAGCGGGAGGTTTTTCCTACGAGCAGTACTTC | CASSLAGGFSYEQYF | - | - | TRBJ2-7 | TRBV7-8
TGTGCCAGCAGCCGGGGGGCAGATACGCAGTATTTT | CASSRGADTQYF | TRBD2 | once | TRBJ2-3 | TRBV7-6
TGCAGCGCGGGGACAGGGGGCACTGAAGCTTTCTTT | CSAGTGGTEAFF | TRBD1 | - | TRBJ1-1 | TRBV29-1
TGTGCCATCAGTAGTAATACCTACAATGAGCAGTTCTTC | CAISSNTYNEQFF | - | - | TRBJ2-1 | TRBV10-3
TGTGCCAGCAGCCGGGGGCTTAGCGGATCCGCAGATACGCAGTATTTT | CASSRGLSGSADTQYF | - | - | TRBJ2-3 | TRBV7-6
TGTGCCAGCAGCCTCCGGGACAAGACCTACGAGCAGTACTTC | CASSLRDKTYEQYF | - | - | TRBJ2-7 | TRBV14
TGTGCCAGCGGCCATAGCGGGTCCTCCTACGAGCAGTACTTC | CASGHSGSSYEQYF | TRBD2 | - | TRBJ2-7 | TRBV7-9
TGTGCCAGCAGTCCGACTAGCGGGATTTTCCCCGGGGAGCTGTTTTTT | CASSPTSGIFPGELFF | TRBD2 | - | TRBJ2-2 | TRBV7-8
TGTGCCAGTAGTATACACCACAATGAGCAGTTCTTC | CASSIHHNEQFF | - | - | TRBJ2-1 | TRBV19
TGCGCCAGCAGCTTGGGACAGGGGGCAGCTGATACGCAGTATTTT | CASSLGQGAADTQYF | TRBD1 | - | TRBJ2-3 | TRBV5-1
TGTGCCAGCAGCCCCCGGGAGGGCTCCTACAATGAGCAGTTCTTC | CASSPREGSYNEQFF | TRBD2 | - | TRBJ2-1 | TRBV9
TGTGCCAGCAGTATTATAGGACGGGACAGGGAACACTATGGCTACACCTTC | CASSIIGRDREHYGYTF | TRBD1 | - | TRBJ1-2 | TRBV28
TGTGCCAGCAGTTACTCGATTTTGGGCATGAACACTGAAGCTTTCTTT | CASSYSILGMNTEAFF | - | - | TRBJ1-1 | TRBV6-6
TGCAGCGTTGAAGCGGCAGGCTACTATGGCTACACCTTC | CSVEAAGYYGYTF | - | once | TRBJ1-2 | TRBV29-1
TGTGCCAGCAGCCAAGGTCTAGCCCAAGAGACCCAGTACTTC | CASSQGLAQETQYF | - | - | TRBJ2-5 | TRBV14
TGTGCCAGCAGCAGGGGCGATCATTCGGGGGACACTGAAGCTTTCTTT | CASSRGDHSGDTEAFF | - | - | TRBJ1-1 | TRBV5-4
TGTGCCACCAGCAGAGATGCAGATACGCAGTATTTT | CATSRDADTQYF | - | - | TRBJ2-3 | TRBV15
TGCGCCAGTACACCGGGACAGACCTACGAGCAGTACTTC | CASTPGQTYEQYF | TRBD1 | - | TRBJ2-7 | TRBV10-2
TGCGCCAGCAGCTTGGTTTCCGGTAGAGAGCAGTACTTC | CASSLVSGREQYF | - | - | TRBJ2-7 | TRBV5-1
TGTGCCATCAGTGAGTCGTTAGCGGCAAACACAGATACGCAGTATTTT | CAISESLAANTDTQYF | - | - | TRBJ2-3 | TRBV10-3
TGCAGCGTTGAACTACAAGGGACCTTACCCTACAATGAGCAGTTCTTC | CSVELQGTLPYNEQFF | - | - | TRBJ2-1 | TRBV29-1
TGTGCCAGCAGCCAAGGACAGGGAAATACGCAGTATTTT | CASSQGQGNTQYF | TRBD1 | - | TRBJ2-3 | TRBV13
TGTGCCAGCAGCTTAGAGCTAGCGGGGACCTACGAGCAGTACTTC | CASSLELAGTYEQYF | TRBD2 | - | TRBJ2-7 | TRBV7-8
TGTGCCATCAGTGGCGATCGGGACAGGTCGTCCGAGTATGAAAAACTGTTTTTT | CAISGDRDRSSEYEKLFF | TRBD1 | once | TRBJ1-4 | TRBV10-3
TGTGCCAGCAGCTTGGGCATGACCAAGACGGGACTAGCGAACTACGAGCAGTACTTC | CASSLGMTKTGLANYEQYF | TRBD2 | - | TRBJ2-7 | TRBV7-9
TGTGCCAGCCTCGGCCGCAACAGGGGTCCTAATGAAAAACTGTTTTTT | CASLGRNRGPNEKLFF | TRBD1 | - | TRBJ1-4 | TRBV28
TGTGCCAGCAGCGGTTACAGGGGCAACTACGAGCAGTACTTC | CASSGYRGNYEQYF | TRBD1 | - | TRBJ2-7 | TRBV7-9
TGCAGCGTTGGAGCGGGAGACACCGGGGAGCTGTTTTTT | CSVGAGDTGELFF | TRBD2 | - | TRBJ2-2 | TRBV29-1
TGTGCCAGCAGCTTGGCCAGTGGCCCCACAGATACGCAGTATTTT | CASSLASGPTDTQYF | - | - | TRBJ2-3 | TRBV5-4